Listed below are T cell receptor beta chains from one sample, sequenced in a study of CD8 T cells in Susac syndrome. MiXCR, applied by TCRdb to the immunoSEQ multiplex PCR reads, yields one record per CDR3 protein. The sample holds under 200,000 distinct CDR3 sequences, roughly 94% seen once. The material sequenced was CD4+ T cells from PBMCs. These receptors all come from a human donor in good health. Each CDR3 is given with its conserved first and last residue. Each record gives: J gene, V gene, D gene, clone size, CDR3 DNA, CDR3 protein. The D gene is left open where the match is weak. Size tells how often a clone was seen (once, few, many) or the class of an expanded clone, and some rows leave it out.

j_gene: TRBJ2-3
v_gene: TRBV6-5
d_gene: -
abundance: once
CDR3nt: TGTGCCAGCAGTCAGACAGTACTATCTAGCACAGATACGCAGTATTTT
CDR3aa: CASSQTVLSSTDTQYF

j_gene: TRBJ1-2
v_gene: TRBV6-6
d_gene: TRBD1
abundance: -
CDR3nt: TGTGCCAGCAGTTACTCTACAGGGGAGGGCTACACCTTC
CDR3aa: CASSYSTGEGYTF

j_gene: TRBJ1-2
v_gene: TRBV9
d_gene: -
abundance: -
CDR3nt: TGTGCCAGCAGCGTAGATCCACAACTCTCGTATGGCTACACCTTC
CDR3aa: CASSVDPQLSYGYTF

j_gene: TRBJ2-5
v_gene: TRBV6-6
d_gene: -
abundance: -
CDR3nt: TGTGCCAGTCGGCGGGAGACCCAGTACTTC
CDR3aa: CASRRETQYF

j_gene: TRBJ2-5
v_gene: TRBV2
d_gene: -
abundance: -
CDR3nt: TGTGCCAGCCAAACAGGGTTGGAGACCCAGTACTTC
CDR3aa: CASQTGLETQYF

j_gene: TRBJ2-1
v_gene: TRBV5-1
d_gene: TRBD2
abundance: -
CDR3nt: TGCGCCAGCAGCCCCCCGACGGGAGGGACCTACAATGAGCAGTTCTTC
CDR3aa: CASSPPTGGTYNEQFF

j_gene: TRBJ2-3
v_gene: TRBV20-1
d_gene: TRBD1
abundance: -
CDR3nt: TGCAGAACCGACAGGGAAAGCACAGATACGCAGTATTTT
CDR3aa: CRTDRESTDTQYF

j_gene: TRBJ2-1
v_gene: TRBV20-1
d_gene: -
abundance: -
CDR3nt: TGCAGTGCCCGGGGAGGGACAGAGCAGTTCTTC
CDR3aa: CSARGGTEQFF

j_gene: TRBJ2-1
v_gene: TRBV12-3/TRBV12-4
d_gene: -
abundance: -
CDR3nt: TGTGCCAGCTTTAGTTTCAATGAGCAGTTCTTC
CDR3aa: CASFSFNEQFF

j_gene: TRBJ2-5
v_gene: TRBV28
d_gene: TRBD1
abundance: -
CDR3nt: TGTGCCAGCAGTATCGCCGGGACAGGCCAAGAGACCCAGTACTTC
CDR3aa: CASSIAGTGQETQYF

j_gene: TRBJ1-1
v_gene: TRBV18
d_gene: -
abundance: -
CDR3nt: TGTGCCAGCTCACCACCTGACAGCATGAACACTGAAGCTTTCTTT
CDR3aa: CASSPPDSMNTEAFF

j_gene: TRBJ1-5
v_gene: TRBV30
d_gene: -
abundance: -
CDR3nt: TGTGCCTGGACCCCCGGTGGGCACCCCATGAATCAGCCCCAGCATTTT
CDR3aa: CAWTPGGHPMNQPQHF

j_gene: TRBJ1-1
v_gene: TRBV29-1
d_gene: -
abundance: -
CDR3nt: TGCAGCGCCGACCCCATGACGAGGGACACTGAAGCTTTCTTT
CDR3aa: CSADPMTRDTEAFF

j_gene: TRBJ1-1
v_gene: TRBV2
d_gene: -
abundance: -
CDR3nt: TGTGCCAGCATCCACGAAGGAGGGAACACTGAAGCTTTCTTT
CDR3aa: CASIHEGGNTEAFF

j_gene: TRBJ2-1
v_gene: TRBV11-2
d_gene: -
abundance: -
CDR3nt: TGTGCCAGCAGCTTAGTGGGGGGCTCTGAGCAGTTCTTC
CDR3aa: CASSLVGGSEQFF